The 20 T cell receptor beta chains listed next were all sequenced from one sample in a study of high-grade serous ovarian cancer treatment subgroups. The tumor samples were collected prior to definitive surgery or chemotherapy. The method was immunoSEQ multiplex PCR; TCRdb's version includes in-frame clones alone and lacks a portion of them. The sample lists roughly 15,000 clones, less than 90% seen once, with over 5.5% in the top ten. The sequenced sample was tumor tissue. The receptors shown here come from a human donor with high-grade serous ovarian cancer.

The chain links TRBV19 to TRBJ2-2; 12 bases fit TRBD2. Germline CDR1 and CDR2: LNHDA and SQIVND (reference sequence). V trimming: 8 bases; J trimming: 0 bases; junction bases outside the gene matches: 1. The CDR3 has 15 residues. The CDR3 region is CASASGGANTGELFF. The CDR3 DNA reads TGTGCCAGTGCTAGCGGGGGGGCGAACACCGGGGAGCTGTTTTTT.

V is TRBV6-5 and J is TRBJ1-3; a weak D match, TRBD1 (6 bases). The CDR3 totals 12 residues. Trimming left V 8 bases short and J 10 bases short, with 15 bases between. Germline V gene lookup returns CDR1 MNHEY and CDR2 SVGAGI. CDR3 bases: TGTGCCAGCCGGACAGCCCATGGAACCATATATTTT. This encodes CASRTAHGTIYF.

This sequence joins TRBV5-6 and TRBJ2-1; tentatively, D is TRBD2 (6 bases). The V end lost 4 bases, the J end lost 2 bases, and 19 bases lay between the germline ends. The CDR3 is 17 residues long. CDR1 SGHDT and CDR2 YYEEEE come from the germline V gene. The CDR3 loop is CASSETLGGGTYNEQFF. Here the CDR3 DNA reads TGTGCCAGCAGCGAGACTCTGGGTGGGGGGACCTACAATGAGCAGTTCTTC.

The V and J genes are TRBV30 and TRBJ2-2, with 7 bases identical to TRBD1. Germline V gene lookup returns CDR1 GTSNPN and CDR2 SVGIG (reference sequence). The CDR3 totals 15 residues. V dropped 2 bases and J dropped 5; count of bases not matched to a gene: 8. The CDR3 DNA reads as TGTGCCTGGAGTTCGTATCCACAGGGGACCGGGGAGCTGTTTTTT. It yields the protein CAWSSYPQGTGELFF.

The CDR3 nucleotides are TGTGCCAGCAGCTTTGGGGGGGAGACCCAGTACTTC. Protein: CASSFGGETQYF. The rearrangement joins TRBV7-9 to TRBJ2-5, with D possibly TRBD2 on 6 matching bases. The CDR3 runs 12 residues. With 3 bases removed from V and 5 bases from J, the gap between germline ends came to 7 bases. CDR1 is SEHNR and CDR2 is FQNEAQ in the germline V gene (reference sequence).

The CDR3 DNA reads as TGTGCCACCAGCAAATTTTCCGGGACAGCTCAGAATTCACCCCTCCACTTT. Its protein product is CATSKFSGTAQNSPLHF. V and J are TRBV15 and TRBJ1-6, with 7 nucleotides matching TRBD1. The CDR3 runs to 17 residues. Germline loops: CDR1 LNHNV, CDR2 YYDKDF (reference sequence). V was clipped by 4 bases and J by 7 bases; unmatched bases: 13.

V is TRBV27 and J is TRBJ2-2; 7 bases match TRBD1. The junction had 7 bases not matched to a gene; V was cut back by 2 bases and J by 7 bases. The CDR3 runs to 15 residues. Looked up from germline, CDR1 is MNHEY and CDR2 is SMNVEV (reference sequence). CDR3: CASSLKTGASGELFF. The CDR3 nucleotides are TGTGCCAGCAGTTTAAAAACAGGGGCGAGCGGGGAGCTGTTTTTT.

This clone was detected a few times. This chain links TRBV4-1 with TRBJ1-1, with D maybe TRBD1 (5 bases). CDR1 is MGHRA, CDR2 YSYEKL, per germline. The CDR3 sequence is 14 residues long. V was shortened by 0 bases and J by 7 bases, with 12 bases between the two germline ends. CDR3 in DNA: TGCGCCAGCAGCCAAGAGGCAGGGTGGGGTGAAGCTTTCTTT. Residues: CASSQEAGWGEAFF.

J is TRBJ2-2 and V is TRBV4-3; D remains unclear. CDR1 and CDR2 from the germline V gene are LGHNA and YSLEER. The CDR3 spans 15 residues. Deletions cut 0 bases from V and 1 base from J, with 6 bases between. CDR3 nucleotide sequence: TGCGCCAGCAGCCAAGATGTCAGGAACACCGGGGAGCTGTTTTTT. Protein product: CASSQDVRNTGELFF.

The CDR3 protein is CASSLDGHPSTDTQYF. CDR3 DNA sequence: TGTGCCAGCAGCTTAGATGGGCACCCTAGCACAGATACGCAGTATTTT. The chain recombines TRBV11-2 with TRBJ2-3, with unresolved D. The V end was cut by 0 bases, the J end by 0 bases, with 10 bases between. CDR3 length: 16 amino acids. Germline CDR1 SGHAT, CDR2 FQNNGV.

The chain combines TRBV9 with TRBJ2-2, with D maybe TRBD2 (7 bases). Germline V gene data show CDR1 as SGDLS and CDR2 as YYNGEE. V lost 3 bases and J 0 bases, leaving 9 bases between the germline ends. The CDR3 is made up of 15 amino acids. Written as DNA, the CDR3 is TGTGCCAGCAGCGAGGGGGGGACGAACACCGGGGAGCTGTTTTTT. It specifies CASSEGGTNTGELFF.

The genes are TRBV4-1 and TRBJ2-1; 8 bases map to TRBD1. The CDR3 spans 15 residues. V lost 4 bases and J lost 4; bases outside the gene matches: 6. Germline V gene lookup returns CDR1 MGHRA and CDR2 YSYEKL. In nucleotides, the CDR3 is TGCGCCAGCAGCCTGACAGGGGCGGGATACAATGAGCAGTTCTTC. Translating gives CASSLTGAGYNEQFF.

The CDR3 DNA reads TGTGCCAGCAGCTTTTCTGGGGGGCTCCAAGAGACCCAGTACTTC. Translation gives CASSFSGGLQETQYF. This rearrangement joins TRBV13 to TRBJ2-5; D may correspond to TRBD1 or TRBD2 (6 bases each). Trimming cost V 3 bases and J 1 base, with 12 bases left between them. The germline V gene has CDR1 PRHDT and CDR2 FYEKMQ (reference sequence). The CDR3 totals 15 residues.

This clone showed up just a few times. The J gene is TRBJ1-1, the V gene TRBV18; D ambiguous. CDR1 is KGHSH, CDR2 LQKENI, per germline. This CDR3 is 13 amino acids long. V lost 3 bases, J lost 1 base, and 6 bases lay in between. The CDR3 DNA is TGTGCCAGCTCACCGCTTAAGAACACTGAAGCTTTCTTT. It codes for CASSPLKNTEAFF.

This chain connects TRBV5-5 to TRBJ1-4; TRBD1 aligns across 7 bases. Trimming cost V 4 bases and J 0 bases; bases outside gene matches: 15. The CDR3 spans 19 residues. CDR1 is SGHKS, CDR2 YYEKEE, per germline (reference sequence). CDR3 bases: TGTGCCAGCAGCCCCCAGAACCGGGACAGAATTGCAACTAATGAAAAACTGTTTTTT. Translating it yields CASSPQNRDRIATNEKLFF.

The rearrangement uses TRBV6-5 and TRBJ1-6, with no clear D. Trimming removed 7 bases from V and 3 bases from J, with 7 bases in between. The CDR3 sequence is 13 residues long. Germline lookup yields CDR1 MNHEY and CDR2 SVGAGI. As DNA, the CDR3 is TGTGCCAGCAAGCGCGGCTATAATTCACCCCTCCACTTT. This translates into CASKRGYNSPLHF.

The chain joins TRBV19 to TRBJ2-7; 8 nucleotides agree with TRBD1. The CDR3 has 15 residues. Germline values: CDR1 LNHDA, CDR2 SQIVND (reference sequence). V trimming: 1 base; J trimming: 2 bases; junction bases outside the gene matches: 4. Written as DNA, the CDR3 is TGTGCCAGTAGTATAGGACCGGGACAGGCCTACGAGCAGTACTTC. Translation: CASSIGPGQAYEQYF.

The CDR3 DNA follows: TGTGCCAGTGACGCCCGGCCGATGACCTACGAGCAGTACTTC. Protein: CASDARPMTYEQYF. The chain joins TRBV6-1 to TRBJ2-7, with no clear D. This CDR3 is built from 14 residues. The V gene's germline CDR1 is MNHNS and CDR2 SASEGT. V lost 9 bases and J lost 2, with 17 bases in between.

CDR3 coding DNA: TGTGCCAGCACTTCCCTCTACGAGCAGTACTTC. It codes for CASTSLYEQYF. The chain couples TRBV2 to TRBJ2-7; D not resolved. Germline assignment: CDR1 SNHLY and CDR2 FYNNEI. With 7 bases removed from V and 3 bases from J, the gap between germline ends came to 7 bases. This CDR3 has 11 residues.

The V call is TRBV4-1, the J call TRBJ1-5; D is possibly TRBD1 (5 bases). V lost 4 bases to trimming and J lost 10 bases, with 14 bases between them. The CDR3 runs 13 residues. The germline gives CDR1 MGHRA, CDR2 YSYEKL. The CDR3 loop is CASSRGQSTPQHF. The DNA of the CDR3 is TGCGCCAGCAGCCGCGGACAATCAACCCCCCAGCATTTT.